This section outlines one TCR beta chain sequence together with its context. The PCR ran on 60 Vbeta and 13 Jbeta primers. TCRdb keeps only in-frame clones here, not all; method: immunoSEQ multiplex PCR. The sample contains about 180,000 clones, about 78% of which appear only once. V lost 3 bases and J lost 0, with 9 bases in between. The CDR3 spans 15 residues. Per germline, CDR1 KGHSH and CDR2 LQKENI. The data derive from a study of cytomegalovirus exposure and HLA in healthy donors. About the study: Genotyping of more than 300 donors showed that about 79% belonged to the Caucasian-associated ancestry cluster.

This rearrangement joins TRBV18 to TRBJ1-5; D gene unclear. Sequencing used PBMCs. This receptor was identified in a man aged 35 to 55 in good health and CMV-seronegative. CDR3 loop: CASSPTESSNQPQHF. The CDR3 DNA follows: TGTGCCAGCTCACCCACAGAGAGTAGCAATCAGCCCCAGCATTTT. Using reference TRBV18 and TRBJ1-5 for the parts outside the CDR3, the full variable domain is NAGVMQNPRHLVRRRGQEARLRCSPMKGHSHVYWYRQLPEEGLKFMVYLQKENIIDESGMPKERFSAEFPKEGPSILRIQQVVRGDSAAYFCASSPTESSNQPQHFGDGTRLSIL.